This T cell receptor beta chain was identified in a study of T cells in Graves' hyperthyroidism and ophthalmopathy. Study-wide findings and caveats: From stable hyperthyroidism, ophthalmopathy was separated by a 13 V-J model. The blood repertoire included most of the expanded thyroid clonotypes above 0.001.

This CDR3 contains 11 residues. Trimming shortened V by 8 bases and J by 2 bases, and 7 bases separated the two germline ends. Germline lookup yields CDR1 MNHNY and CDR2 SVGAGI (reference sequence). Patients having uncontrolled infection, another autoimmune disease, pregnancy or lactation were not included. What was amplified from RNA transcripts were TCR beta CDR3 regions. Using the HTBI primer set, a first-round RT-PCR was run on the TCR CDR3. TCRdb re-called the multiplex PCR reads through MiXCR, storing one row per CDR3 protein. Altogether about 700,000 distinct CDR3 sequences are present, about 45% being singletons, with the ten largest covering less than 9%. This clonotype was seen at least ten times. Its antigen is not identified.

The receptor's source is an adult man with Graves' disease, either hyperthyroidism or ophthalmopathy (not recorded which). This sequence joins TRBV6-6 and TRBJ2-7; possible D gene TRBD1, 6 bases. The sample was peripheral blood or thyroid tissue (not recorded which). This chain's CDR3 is CASRTAYEQYF. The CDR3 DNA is TGTGCCAGCCGGACAGCCTACGAGCAGTACTTC.